The source of this T cell receptor beta chain is a study of regulatory T cells in long-lasting Graves disease. Study as a whole: The definition of persistent Graves' disease was over 5 years of antithyroid drugs with positive TSH receptor antibodies.

Specified time point: persistent/refractory GD, antithyroid drugs over 5 years with positive TRAb. From RNA extracted from PBMCs, the TCR library was made. It was an endocrinology department in Xi'an, China, that provided the patients. General observations from the study: Relative to newly diagnosed Graves' patients, persistent ones had lower TCR diversity.

This clonotype was observed at least ten times. Its target is not known. Sequencing libraries for TCR beta were prepared with iRepertoire HTBI primers and Arm-PCR of CDR3 regions. In TCRdb, the multiplex PCR reads were re-called with MiXCR into one record per CDR3 protein. Here the sample spans some 370,000 distinct CDR3 sequences, roughly 25% being singletons. The sample was peripheral blood mononuclear cells (PBMCs), taken when the disease was refractory, from a patient treated with antithyroid drugs. The receptor was isolated from a woman in her 40s with Graves disease.

Here the CDR3 DNA reads TGTGCCATCAGGACGGGGATAGTTGACTATGGCTACACCTTC. Protein: CAIRTGIVDYGYTF. The chain recombines TRBV10-3 with TRBJ1-2, with no clear D. CDR1 ENHRY and CDR2 SYGVKD come from the germline V gene. This CDR3 is 14 amino acids long. The V and J ends lost 6 bases and 3 bases respectively, with 14 bases between them.